These 20 T cell receptor beta chains share one sample of origin, sequenced in a study of post-analysis software for immune sequencing data. The study, taken as a whole, reports: When patients were compared with controls, five TRBV segments were more frequent, TRBV5-6, TRBV5-1 and TRBV20-1 among them.

Carried by the TCR beta cDNA libraries were unique molecular identifiers. Using its own MiXCR run on the PCR reads, TCRdb lists one record per CDR3 protein. The table lists more than 450,000 distinct CDR3 sequences, around 47% of them singletons. No antigen has been assigned to these receptors. Sequencing was done on a sample of blood. The origin of the receptors is a girl under 18 with multiple sclerosis.

This clonotype is a singleton in its sample. The gene calls are TRBV6-1 and TRBJ1-2; D remains ambiguous. Germline lookup yields CDR1 MNHNS and CDR2 SASEGT. The CDR3 runs 14 residues. Trimming shortened V by 8 bases and J by 6 bases, and 19 bases separated the two germline ends. The CDR3 sequence is CASHLWPALDGYTF. CDR3 coding DNA: TGTGCCAGCCATCTTTGGCCCGCCCTTGATGGCTACACCTTC.

This CDR3 is CASSLGAGAAEQFF. CDR3 in DNA: TGCGCCAGCAGCTTGGGGGCGGGGGCCGCTGAGCAGTTCTTC. The chain has TRBV5-1 and TRBJ2-1; weak D call: TRBD2 (7 bases). V lost 0 bases and J 9 bases, leaving 13 bases between the germline ends. This CDR3 is 14 amino acids long. Germline V gene sequence: CDR1 SGHRS, CDR2 YFSETQ.

The V call is TRBV20-1, the J call TRBJ2-5; TRBD2 agrees at 7 bases. The V gene's germline CDR1 is DFQATT and CDR2 SNEGSKA (reference sequence). The CDR3 has 14 amino acids. The V and J ends lost 0 bases and 5 bases, in that order; junction bases with no gene match: 6. CDR3 in amino acids: CSAREMGGIETQYF. CDR3 DNA: TGCAGTGCTAGAGAGATGGGGGGGATTGAGACCCAGTACTTC.

This clonotype was recorded many times. The chain carries TRBV5-1 and TRBJ2-7, with TRBD2 matching over 11 bases. Trimming removed 4 bases from V and 7 bases from J; junction bases left unmatched: 13. CDR1 SGHRS and CDR2 YFSETQ come from the germline V gene. The CDR3 is made up of 16 amino acids. The CDR3 DNA reads as TGCGCCAGCAGCATTAGCGGGGGGGACCTCCTACGAGAGCAGTACTTC. Translation: CASSISGGDLLREQYF.

This clonotype was seen a handful of times. The chain links TRBV29-1 to TRBJ2-4; D could derive from TRBD1 or TRBD2 (5 bases each). The DNA end lines up better with TRBJ2-7; the J call may be wrong. This CDR3 comprises 13 residues. Per germline, CDR1 SQVTM and CDR2 ANQGSEA. CDR3 nucleotides: TGCAGCGCCCGTCGGGTTTTGGGGGACGAGCAGTACTTC. Protein sequence: CSARRVLGDEQYF.

This clonotype was detected once. The chain joins TRBV20-1 to TRBJ2-7, with TRBD1 identical over 12 bases. Per the germline V gene, CDR1 is DFQATT and CDR2 is SNEGSKA (reference sequence). The CDR3 contains 14 residues. J was trimmed by 7 bases and V by 5 bases; bases with no gene match: 9. The CDR3 coding sequence is TGCAGTGCTTTTCGGGACAGGGGGCTCGGGGAGCAGTACTTC. As protein: CSAFRDRGLGEQYF.

This clonotype was seen more than once but under ten times. The chain recombines TRBV5-1 with TRBJ2-5; the match to TRBD1 covers 8 bases. The germline gives CDR1 SGHRS, CDR2 YFSETQ. The V gene end was trimmed by 6 bases and the J gene end by 5 bases; junction bases not matched to a gene: 6. The CDR3 extends over 13 amino acids. The DNA of the CDR3 is TGCGCCAGCACGACAGGGGAAGGCGAGACCCAGTACTTC. Translating gives CASTTGEGETQYF.

The chain recombines TRBV12-3 or TRBV12-4 with TRBJ1-2; D remains unclear. V was shortened by 8 bases and J by 0 bases, with 7 bases between the two germline ends. This CDR3 region has 12 residues. The CDR3: CASLNSNYGYTF. For the CDR3, the DNA is TGTGCCAGCCTCAACTCTAACTATGGCTACACCTTC.

The rearrangement links TRBV25-1 to TRBJ1-2, with D hard to call. V was cut by 4 bases and J by 1 base, with 10 bases left in between. This CDR3 has 14 residues. Germline values: CDR1 MGHDK, CDR2 SYGVNS. The chain's CDR3 is CASSGLGHNYGYTF. The CDR3 DNA sequence: TGTGCCAGCAGTGGGCTAGGCCATAACTATGGCTACACCTTC.

The rearrangement links TRBV12-3 or TRBV12-4 to TRBJ2-4, with TRBD2 matching over 7 bases. The J call could be wrong; TRBJ2-5 is a better fit for the DNA end. This CDR3 has 14 amino acids. CDR3 nucleotides: TGTGCCAGCAGTTCCACGGGAGCGGGGAAGACCCAGTACTTC. Translation: CASSSTGAGKTQYF.

This clonotype came up a few times. The rearrangement links TRBV20-1 to TRBJ2-3, with D unresolved. The CDR3 covers 15 residues. V lost 6 bases and J 3 bases, leaving 19 bases between the germline ends. Germline V CDR1 and CDR2: DFQATT, SNEGSKA (reference sequence). This CDR3 reads CSALGPPPRTDTQYF. Here the CDR3 DNA reads TGCAGTGCACTGGGCCCGCCTCCCCGAACAGATACGCAGTATTTT.

The genes are TRBV28 and TRBJ2-1; 10 positions match TRBD1. Germline CDR1 reads MDHEN; CDR2 reads SYDVKM. The ends lost 3 bases at V and 0 bases at J; junction bases unmatched: 8. The length of the CDR3 is 18 residues. The CDR3 sequence is CASSFWTGGEGSYNEQFF. The DNA of the CDR3 is TGTGCCAGCAGTTTCTGGACAGGGGGGGAGGGCTCCTACAATGAGCAGTTCTTC.

The chain is built from TRBV12-3 or TRBV12-4 and TRBJ1-1; D may be TRBD1 (5 bases). Trimming took off 5 bases at V and 10 bases at J, with 14 bases between the two ends. The CDR3 loop spans 12 amino acids. The CDR3 is CASSPPEGIAFF. The CDR3 region has the DNA TGTGCCAGCAGTCCACCCGAGGGGATAGCTTTCTTT.

The chain uses TRBV5-1 and TRBJ1-1; maybe TRBD1 (6 bases). Looked up from germline, CDR1 is SGHRS and CDR2 is YFSETQ. With 0 bases removed from V and 0 bases from J, the gap between germline ends came to 24 bases. CDR3 length: 20 amino acids. Here the CDR3 DNA reads TGCGCCAGCAGCTTGGCCAAGGTAGGGGGGGCGGCCTACATGAACACTGAAGCTTTCTTT. Its translation: CASSLAKVGGAAYMNTEAFF.

This clonotype has just one count. The CDR3 DNA follows: TGCAGTGCTAGTAGGGTCCCCCGGAACGAGCAGTACTTC. Residues: CSASRVPRNEQYF. V gene TRBV20-1 combines with J gene TRBJ2-7; no clear D gene. Trimming pared 3 bases from V and 5 bases from J, leaving 14 bases between. From germline, CDR1 is DFQATT and CDR2 SNEGSKA (reference sequence). The CDR3 contains 13 residues.

The chain uses TRBV6-5 and TRBJ2-7; 10 nucleotides match TRBD1. V trimming: 6 bases; J trimming: 3 bases; junction bases outside the gene matches: 11. Germline V gene lookup returns CDR1 MNHEY and CDR2 SVGAGI. This CDR3 is built from 16 residues. The CDR3 loop is CASRPVTGTGDYEQYF. CDR3 in DNA: TGTGCCAGCAGACCCGTCACCGGGACAGGGGACTACGAGCAGTACTTC.

In regard to this clonotype: The junction differs from germline at one of its ends, possibly a read error. This chain joins TRBV7-7 and TRBJ2-2; D is perhaps TRBD1 or TRBD2 (5 bases each). The CDR3 spans 14 residues. The germline gives CDR1 SSHAT, CDR2 FNYEAQ (reference sequence). CDR3 nucleotides: TGTGCTAGCAGCTTAGGGGAGAGCACCGGGGAGCTGTTTTTT. It codes for CASSLGESTGELFF. Complete variable domain (other parts from reference TRBV7-7 and TRBJ2-2): GAGVSQSPRYKVTKRGQDVTLRCDPISSHATLYWYQQALGQGPEFLTYFNYEAQPDKSGLPSDRFSAERPEGSISTLTIQRTEQRDSAMYRCASSLGESTGELFFGEGSRLTVL.

The sample holds a few counts of this clonotype. The CDR3 nucleotides are TGCGCCAGCAGCCAATTAGCGGGGCGCCCTTACGAGCAGTACTTC. It codes for CASSQLAGRPYEQYF. V usage is TRBV4-1 and J usage is TRBJ2-7, with 8 bases matching TRBD2. The CDR3 extends over 15 amino acids. The ends lost 2 bases at V and 4 bases at J; junction bases unmatched: 7. Germline CDR1 reads MGHRA; CDR2 reads YSYEKL.

This clonotype turned up a few times. This chain links TRBV19 with TRBJ1-5; 12 bases fit TRBD1. The V segment lost 6 bases and the J segment 1 base; nucleotides outside the gene matches: 7. The CDR3 spans 17 residues. In germline, CDR1 is LNHDA, CDR2 SQIVND (reference sequence). CDR3 protein: CASRITGTGGSNQPQHF. In nucleotides, the CDR3 is TGTGCCAGTAGAATAACCGGGACAGGGGGCAGCAATCAGCCCCAGCATTTT.

J is TRBJ1-2 and V is TRBV6-5; 8 bases line up with TRBD1. The CDR3 has 14 residues. After removal of 6 bases from V and 2 bases from J, the junction contained 5 bases not matched to a gene. CDR1 and CDR2 from the germline V gene are MNHEY and SVGAGI. The CDR3 region has the DNA TGTGCCAGCAGCAAGGACAGGGTCAACTATGGCTACACCTTC. Its protein is CASSKDRVNYGYTF.